The rows below give T cell receptor beta chains drawn from one sample of a study of T cells in localized non-small cell lung cancer. Sequencing used immunoSEQ multiplex PCR; TCRdb keeps in-frame clones, though not all of them. Counted here are a few thousand clones, under 45% occurring once; the ten biggest clones make up 21%. The sequencing here drew on normal lung tissue next to the tumor, taken before any cancer treatment. These receptors were obtained from a woman aged 40-75 years with stage II squamous cell lung carcinoma. Both conserved end residues are part of each CDR3. The D gene is left open where the match is weak. Size is stated for part of the rows, as once, few or many counts, or as a class when the clone is expanded.

J gene	V gene	clone size	D gene	CDR3 DNA	CDR3 protein
TRBJ2-2	TRBV6-8	-	-	TGTGCCAGCAGCTCACCCTCGGGACAGAACACCGGGGAGCTGTTTTTT	CASSSPSGQNTGELFF
TRBJ2-5	TRBV28	few	TRBD2	TGTGCCAGCAGTTTACTCGCTGGGACTAGCGGGTCGGAGACCCAGTACTTC	CASSLLAGTSGSETQYF
TRBJ2-3	TRBV1	few	-	TGCGCCAGCAGCCAAGATCCACAGGGATCAGATACGCAGTATTTT	CASSQDPQGSDTQYF
TRBJ1-2	TRBV11-3	medium-sized	-	TGTGCCAGCAGTAGCGGACAGACCCTGTTAAGCTATGGCTACACCTTC	CASSSGQTLLSYGYTF
TRBJ2-5	TRBV5-1	few	-	TGCGCCAGCAGCCGACTGAGGGGGGACCAAGAGACCCAGTACTTC	CASSRLRGDQETQYF
TRBJ1-3	TRBV15	-	TRBD1	TGTGCCACCAGCGTCCGGGACAGGGGAAACACCATATATTTT	CATSVRDRGNTIYF
TRBJ2-3	TRBV6-1	-	-	TGTGCCAGCAGTGAAGCGGGGGGGCCCGGGGGTACGCAGTATTTT	CASSEAGGPGGTQYF
TRBJ1-4	TRBV6-8	-	-	TGTGCCAGCAGTTACGAAGGGCAGAAAAAACTGTTTTTT	CASSYEGQKKLFF
TRBJ1-1	TRBV28	-	-	TGTGCCAGCAGTCTCGGTGGGGGAATGAACACTGAAGCTTTCTTT	CASSLGGGMNTEAFF
TRBJ1-1	TRBV5-1	few	-	TGCGCCAGCAGGCCTACAGGATCCACGGAGAACACTGAAGCTTTCTTT	CASRPTGSTENTEAFF